The rows below give T cell receptor beta chains drawn from one sample of a study of T cell changes during pregnancy in multiple sclerosis. Profiling relied on immunoSEQ multiplex PCR, and the TCRdb table lists in-frame clones only, not all of them. Of 90,000 to 120,000 clones in the sample, almost 95% were seen once. This material consisted of peripheral blood, taken before pregnancy. The receptors here all came from a female donor with multiple sclerosis, enrolled in a pregnancy study. The CDR3 runs from the conserved cysteine through the conserved F or W. A D gene is named only where the DNA matches it firmly. Only part of the rows carry a size: once, few, many, or a class if the clone is expanded.

size: NA
V: TRBV28
D: TRBD1
J: TRBJ2-7
CDR3: CASSLRQGAVHEQYF
DNA: TGTGCCAGCAGTTTACGACAGGGAGCGGTCCACGAGCAGTACTTC

size: NA
V: TRBV6-8
D: NA
J: TRBJ2-4
CDR3: CASSYPDTAVGKAKNIQYF
DNA: TGTGCCAGCAGTTACCCGGACACGGCCGTGGGAAAAGCCAAAAACATTCAGTACTTC

size: few
V: TRBV30
D: NA
J: TRBJ2-7
CDR3: CAWRGQQVYEQYF
DNA: TGTGCCTGGAGAGGGCAACAGGTATACGAGCAGTACTTC

size: NA
V: TRBV7-6
D: TRBD2
J: TRBJ2-1
CDR3: CASSTSTSGSNNEQFF
DNA: TGTGCCAGCAGCACCTCGACTAGCGGGAGTAATAATGAGCAGTTCTTC

size: NA
V: TRBV7-9
D: NA
J: TRBJ2-3
CDR3: CASSQLTGPSTDTQYF
DNA: TGTGCCAGCAGCCAACTGACAGGTCCGAGCACAGATACGCAGTATTTT

size: NA
V: TRBV19
D: NA
J: TRBJ2-1
CDR3: CASSTTSYNEQFF
DNA: TGTGCCAGTAGTACGACTTCGTACAATGAGCAGTTCTTC

size: NA
V: TRBV7-6
D: TRBD2
J: TRBJ2-3
CDR3: CASSLGRLAGVLRDTQYF
DNA: TGTGCCAGCAGCTTAGGGCGGCTAGCGGGAGTTCTTCGTGATACGCAGTATTTT

size: NA
V: TRBV23-1
D: TRBD1
J: TRBJ2-1
CDR3: CASSQSCGQGADEQFF
DNA: TGCGCCAGCAGTCAATCATGTGGACAGGGGGCAGATGAGCAGTTCTTC

size: NA
V: TRBV4-2
D: NA
J: TRBJ2-7
CDR3: CASSPGTGDYEQYF
DNA: TGTGCCAGCAGCCCCGGGACTGGAGACTACGAGCAGTACTTC

size: NA
V: TRBV29-1
D: NA
J: TRBJ1-2
CDR3: CSVQGSNGYTF
DNA: TGCAGCGTTCAGGGTTCGAATGGCTACACCTTC

size: NA
V: TRBV5-6
D: TRBD2
J: TRBJ2-7
CDR3: CASSLMGGRALSEQYF
DNA: TGTGCCAGCAGCTTGATGGGCGGGAGGGCCCTCTCAGAGCAGTACTTC

size: NA
V: TRBV4-1
D: TRBD1
J: TRBJ2-2
CDR3: CASSQAERGQATGELFF
DNA: TGCGCCAGCAGCCAAGCAGAGAGGGGACAGGCCACCGGGGAGCTGTTTTTT

size: NA
V: TRBV7-9
D: TRBD1
J: TRBJ1-5
CDR3: CASSSYSGQGNQPQHF
DNA: TGTGCCAGCAGCTCGTACAGTGGACAGGGCAATCAGCCCCAGCATTTT

size: NA
V: TRBV7-9
D: TRBD2
J: TRBJ2-5
CDR3: CASSTPGGPQETQYF
DNA: TGTGCCAGCAGTACCCCGGGGGGGCCGCAAGAGACCCAGTACTTC

size: NA
V: TRBV19
D: NA
J: TRBJ1-1
CDR3: CASSIVKGTEAFF
DNA: TGTGCCAGTAGTATAGTTAAGGGGACTGAAGCTTTCTTT

size: NA
V: TRBV5-6
D: NA
J: TRBJ1-1
CDR3: CASRNILNTEAFF
DNA: TGTGCCAGCAGGAACATATTGAACACTGAAGCTTTCTTT

size: NA
V: TRBV18
D: TRBD2
J: TRBJ2-7
CDR3: CASSPSNRLAGFYEQYF
DNA: TGTGCCAGCTCACCATCAAACCGACTAGCGGGTTTCTACGAGCAGTACTTC

size: once
V: TRBV5-6
D: NA
J: TRBJ1-2
CDR3: CASSLKAREEYGYTF
DNA: TGTGCCAGCAGCTTGAAGGCCAGGGAGGAGTATGGCTACACCTTC

size: few
V: TRBV27
D: NA
J: TRBJ1-1
CDR3: CATFSRGVPEAFF
DNA: TGTGCCACTTTTTCCCGGGGGGTTCCTGAAGCTTTCTTT

size: NA
V: TRBV5-8
D: TRBD2
J: TRBJ2-3
CDR3: CASRRAGVKGDTQYF
DNA: TGTGCCAGCCGTCGAGCGGGAGTCAAGGGAGATACGCAGTATTTT

size: NA
V: TRBV29-1
D: TRBD2
J: TRBJ2-1
CDR3: CSVEPLRENEQFF
DNA: TGCAGCGTTGAACCCCTGCGGGAGAATGAGCAGTTCTTC

size: NA
V: TRBV29-1
D: TRBD1
J: TRBJ1-1
CDR3: CSVTGTGTEAFF
DNA: TGCAGCGTGACAGGGACGGGCACTGAAGCTTTCTTT

size: NA
V: TRBV30
D: NA
J: TRBJ2-3
CDR3: CAWSAQADTQYF
DNA: TGTGCCTGGAGTGCCCAGGCAGATACGCAGTATTTT

size: NA
V: TRBV18
D: NA
J: TRBJ2-3
CDR3: CASSPSLGVTDTQYF
DNA: TGTGCCAGCTCACCATCCCTAGGAGTCACAGATACGCAGTATTTT

size: NA
V: TRBV11-2
D: NA
J: TRBJ2-7
CDR3: CASSSLGLRGSYEQYF
DNA: TGTGCCAGCAGCTCACTGGGCCTCAGGGGCTCCTACGAGCAGTACTTC

size: NA
V: TRBV14
D: TRBD1
J: TRBJ1-2
CDR3: CASSQGTGSSYGYTF
DNA: TGTGCCAGCAGCCAAGGGACAGGGTCCTCCTATGGCTACACCTTC

size: NA
V: TRBV5-4
D: TRBD1
J: TRBJ1-1
CDR3: CASSFGDRGLYTEAFF
DNA: TGTGCCAGCAGCTTTGGGGACAGGGGGCTATACACTGAAGCTTTCTTT

size: NA
V: TRBV13
D: TRBD2
J: TRBJ2-7
CDR3: CASSFSLAGGEQYF
DNA: TGTGCCAGCAGCTTCTCCCTAGCGGGGGGCGAGCAGTACTTC

size: NA
V: TRBV28
D: TRBD1
J: TRBJ1-4
CDR3: CASSQPGQANEKLFF
DNA: TGTGCCAGCAGTCAACCGGGACAGGCTAATGAAAAACTGTTTTTT

size: NA
V: TRBV6-1
D: NA
J: TRBJ2-7
CDR3: CASLLGQGGSYEQYF
DNA: TGTGCCAGCCTTCTAGGCCAGGGGGGCTCCTACGAGCAGTACTTC

size: NA
V: TRBV14
D: NA
J: TRBJ2-1
CDR3: CASSEQAIFQNEQFF
DNA: TGTGCCAGCAGCGAACAGGCAATCTTTCAAAATGAGCAGTTCTTC

size: NA
V: TRBV30
D: NA
J: TRBJ1-2
CDR3: CAWSEAGQNLHRGYTF
DNA: TGTGCCTGGAGTGAAGCTGGACAGAACCTGCACCGGGGCTACACCTTC

size: NA
V: TRBV4-1
D: TRBD1
J: TRBJ1-2
CDR3: CASSRQGANYGYTF
DNA: TGCGCCAGCAGCCGGCAGGGGGCGAACTATGGCTACACCTTC

size: NA
V: TRBV14
D: TRBD1
J: TRBJ1-1
CDR3: CASSQNRGQNTEAFF
DNA: TGTGCCAGCAGCCAAAACAGGGGGCAGAACACTGAAGCTTTCTTT

size: NA
V: TRBV7-3
D: TRBD1
J: TRBJ1-2
CDR3: CASSPDRGDDGYTF
DNA: TGTGCCAGCAGCCCCGACAGGGGGGACGATGGCTACACCTTC

size: NA
V: TRBV28
D: TRBD1
J: TRBJ1-5
CDR3: CASSEGQGNRPQHF
DNA: TGTGCCAGCAGTGAGGGACAGGGAAACCGGCCCCAGCATTTT